What follows are 10 T cell receptor beta chains derived from one specimen sequenced in a study of T cells in Graves' hyperthyroidism and ophthalmopathy. RNA transcripts served as the template for amplifying TCR beta CDR3 regions. HTBI primers were employed in a first-round RT-PCR of the TCR CDR3. TCRdb passed the multiplex PCR reads through MiXCR, listing each CDR3 protein once. The sample lists about 840,000 distinct CDR3 sequences, more than 30% seen once, with 8.9% in the top ten. Sequenced sample: blood. All receptors derive from a man aged 18-30 years with Graves' hyperthyroidism.

This clonotype was found a few times. This chain links TRBV20-1 with TRBJ2-5; D is ambiguous. CDR1 and CDR2 from the germline V gene are DFQATT and SNEGSKA (reference sequence). CDR3 length: 16 residues. V dropped 0 bases and J dropped 5 bases, with 19 bases sitting between them. The CDR3 DNA reads as TGCAGTGCTAGAGATTCCCTTTCCCGTCTGGGGGAGACCCAGTACTTC. Translating it yields CSARDSLSRLGETQYF.

This chain links TRBV12-3 or TRBV12-4 with TRBJ1-6; TRBD1 agrees at 11 bases. The CDR3 is 14 amino acids. V was clipped by 6 bases and J by 15 bases; unmatched bases: 10. CDR3: CASRRGQGVRLLHF. CDR3 DNA: TGTGCCAGCAGAAGGGGACAGGGGGTTAGGCTCCTCCACTTT.

In this sample, this clonotype turned up once. A much larger clonotype is one base distant, so this may be a read error. The V gene is TRBV20-1, the J gene TRBJ1-1, with TRBD1 matching over 7 bases. From germline, CDR1 is DFQATT and CDR2 SNEGSKA (reference sequence). CDR3 length: 13 residues. Trimming at V came to 5 bases and at J to 3 bases, leaving 6 bases not matched to a gene. This CDR3 reads CSALRGKDTEAFF. As DNA, the CDR3 is TGCAGTGCTCTCAGGGGGAAGGACACTGAAGCTTTCTTT.

This clonotype was found many times. This chain uses TRBV7-9 with TRBJ1-6; D unclear. CDR3 size: 14 residues. V gave up 3 bases and J gave up 8 bases, with 11 bases separating them. Germline loops: CDR1 SEHNR, CDR2 FQNEAQ (reference sequence). CDR3 protein: CASSFRAGHSPLHF. The CDR3 DNA follows: TGTGCCAGCAGCTTTAGGGCAGGCCATTCACCCCTCCACTTT.

The chain employs TRBV5-4 and TRBJ1-1, with 7 bases matching TRBD1. The junction had 12 bases not matched to a gene; V was cut back by 0 bases and J by 10 bases. Per the germline V gene, CDR1 is SGHNT and CDR2 is YYREEE (reference sequence). The CDR3 spans 15 residues. CDR3 in DNA: TGTGCCAGCAGCTTGGGGGGCACAGGGGTGGGCGGAGCTTTCTTT. This translates into CASSLGGTGVGGAFF.

This clonotype was counted a few times. V gene TRBV4-1 combines with J gene TRBJ1-2; D is uncertain. Deletions cut 3 bases from V and 3 bases from J, with 17 bases between. The CDR3 has 16 amino acids. The germline gives CDR1 MGHRA, CDR2 YSYEKL. In nucleotides, the CDR3 is TGCGCCAGCAGCCACCCCATCCCCGGGAAACACTATGGCTACACCTTC. Residues: CASSHPIPGKHYGYTF.

Here the CDR3 DNA reads TGTGCCACCAGCAGTCCCCAGGGGAACACCGGGGAGCTGTTTTTT. As protein: CATSSPQGNTGELFF. This chain joins TRBV15 and TRBJ2-2; tentative D call: TRBD1 (5 bases). The germline V and J ends were trimmed by 3 bases and 1 base, with 9 bases remaining between them. Germline V gene lookup returns CDR1 LNHNV and CDR2 YYDKDF (reference sequence). The CDR3 spans 15 residues.

This rearrangement joins TRBV10-3 to TRBJ1-2, with TRBD1 matching 11 bases. V gave up 4 bases and J gave up 4 bases; unmatched junction bases: 2. CDR3 length: 14 amino acids. Germline V gene lookup returns CDR1 ENHRY and CDR2 SYGVKD. This chain's CDR3 is CAISGGTGGYGYTF. For the CDR3, the DNA is TGTGCCATCAGTGGTGGGACAGGGGGCTATGGCTACACCTTC.

This clonotype was recorded many times. The genes are TRBV29-1 and TRBJ2-7; TRBD2 agrees at 7 bases. Per germline, CDR1 SQVTM and CDR2 ANQGSEA. This CDR3 contains 15 residues. V lost 6 bases, J lost 3 bases, and 14 bases stayed unmatched. CDR3 protein: CSVPRGAGDVYEQYF. The CDR3, as DNA: TGCAGCGTCCCGCGAGGGGCGGGAGACGTCTACGAGCAGTACTTC.

This chain uses TRBV20-1 with TRBJ2-7; tentatively, D is TRBD1 (6 bases). With 4 bases removed from V and 4 bases from J, the gap between germline ends came to 11 bases. Germline CDR1 DFQATT, CDR2 SNEGSKA (reference sequence). This CDR3 has 12 amino acids. The CDR3 here is CSATHREYEQYF. The CDR3 DNA is TGCAGTGCTACCCACAGGGAATACGAGCAGTACTTC.